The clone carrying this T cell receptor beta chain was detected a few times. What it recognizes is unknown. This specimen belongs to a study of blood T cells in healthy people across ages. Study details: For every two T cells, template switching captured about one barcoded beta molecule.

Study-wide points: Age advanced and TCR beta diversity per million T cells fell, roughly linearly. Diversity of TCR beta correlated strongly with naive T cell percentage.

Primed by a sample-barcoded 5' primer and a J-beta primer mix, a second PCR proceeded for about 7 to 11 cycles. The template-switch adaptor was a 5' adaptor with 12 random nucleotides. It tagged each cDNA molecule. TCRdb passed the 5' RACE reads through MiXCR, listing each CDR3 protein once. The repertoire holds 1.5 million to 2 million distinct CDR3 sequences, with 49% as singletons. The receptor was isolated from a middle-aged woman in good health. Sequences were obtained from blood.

This CDR3 is CSAVRTSGRQETQYF. The CDR3 coding sequence is TGCAGTGCTGTGCGGACCTCAGGGAGACAAGAGACCCAGTACTTC. V usage is TRBV20-1 and J usage is TRBJ2-5, with D possibly called TRBD1 or TRBD2 (5 bases each). Germline CDR1 is DFQATT and CDR2 is SNEGSKA (reference sequence). V lost 5 bases to trimming and J lost 2 bases, with 18 bases between them. The CDR3 spans 15 residues.